The 9 T cell receptor beta chains reported below all come from one sample, sequenced in a study of vaccination effects on CD4 cells after COVID-19. Antigen-specific CD4+ T cells were expanded with viral peptide pools in the ViraFEST assay before sequencing. When 10 to 11 days of culture had elapsed, CD4+ T cells were isolated. Every participant took two doses of the BNT162b2 or mRNA-1273 vaccine. For these receptors, no antigen is known. This table comes from immunoSEQ multiplex PCR, and its TCRdb copy is limited to in-frame clones, with some not included. The sample consists of tens of thousands of clones, around 77% of them appearing once. Material: CD4+ T cells from PBMCs cultured with HCoV-NL63 spike peptides, obtained after COVID-19 vaccination. The receptors shown here come from a human donor who received a COVID-19 vaccine.

This clone appeared a few times. The chain links TRBV4-3 to TRBJ2-2; D could derive from TRBD1 or TRBD2 (6 bases each). Germline CDR1 reads LGHNA; CDR2 reads YSLEER. V was shortened by 1 base and J by 4 bases, with 22 bases between the two germline ends. The CDR3 loop spans 19 amino acids. This CDR3 reads CASSQGLTLRGASTGELFF. CDR3 DNA: TGCGCCAGCAGCCAAGGGTTAACTCTTAGGGGGGCGAGCACCGGGGAGCTGTTTTTT.

For the CDR3, the DNA is TGCGCCAGCAGTGAATCGGCGGGGGGGCCCTATGAGCAGTTCTTC. Translation gives CASSESAGGPYEQFF. The V call is TRBV10-1, the J call TRBJ2-1; 9 nucleotides line up with TRBD2. The CDR3 extends over 15 amino acids. The J segment lost 8 bases and the V segment lost 3 bases, leaving 8 bases of the junction unmatched. Germline values: CDR1 WNHNN, CDR2 SYGVQD (reference sequence).

The rearrangement joins TRBV13 to TRBJ2-2, with D hard to call. The germline gives CDR1 PRHDT, CDR2 FYEKMQ (reference sequence). This CDR3 comprises 18 residues. V lost 5 bases to trimming and J lost 7 bases, with 26 bases between them. DNA of the CDR3: TGTGCCAGCAGCCCAGTTCAACTGGGCAGATTTGATTTCGGGGAGCTGTTTTTT. Amino acid sequence: CASSPVQLGRFDFGELFF.

The gene calls are TRBV5-1 and TRBJ2-1; 11 nucleotides line up with TRBD2. CDR1 is SGHRS and CDR2 is YFSETQ in the germline V gene. Germline trimming cut 3 bases from V and 5 bases from J; bases unmatched to any gene: 4. CDR3 length: 15 amino acids. Here the CDR3 DNA reads TGCGCCAGCAGCTCAACGGGACTAGCGGACAATGAGCAGTTCTTC. This codes for CASSSTGLADNEQFF.

The CDR3 reads CASSPPAGTDIYEQYF. The CDR3, as DNA: TGTGCCAGCAGCCCGCCAGCCGGGACAGACATCTACGAGCAGTACTTC. The chain joins TRBV28 to TRBJ2-7; 7 positions agree with TRBD1. Germline V gene data show CDR1 as MDHEN and CDR2 as SYDVKM. J was trimmed by 3 bases and V by 6 bases; bases with no gene match: 14. The CDR3 covers 16 residues.

This clone was seen more than once but under ten times. The chain couples TRBV6-2 or TRBV6-3 to TRBJ1-1; D remains unclear. Trimming took 2 bases from V and 2 from J, leaving 12 bases between them. The length of the CDR3 is 15 residues. The germline CDR1 and CDR2 sequences are MNHEY and SVGEGT. This chain's CDR3 is CASSYLRRTNTEAFF. The CDR3 DNA reads as TGTGCCAGCAGTTACCTGCGACGGACTAACACTGAAGCTTTCTTT.

V is TRBV27 and J is TRBJ2-7; 10 bases map to TRBD2. The CDR3 is 16 amino acids. Germline V gene data show CDR1 as MNHEY and CDR2 as SMNVEV (reference sequence). Losses at the gene ends were 8 bases for V and 2 bases for J; bases not matched to a gene: 12. The CDR3 protein is CASRYRGLAPTYEQYF. The CDR3 DNA reads as TGTGCCAGCCGTTACAGGGGACTAGCGCCCACCTACGAGCAGTACTTC.

The chain joins TRBV21-1 to TRBJ1-6. TRBV21-1 corresponds to a pseudogene. This CDR3 is 16 amino acids long. CDR3 protein: CASSHGPGLRGSPLHF. The CDR3 DNA reads TGTGCCAGCAGCCATGGTCCGGGTTTACGAGGTTCACCCCTCCACTTT.

This clone is medium-sized. Here the CDR3 DNA reads TGTGCCAGGGGGCCGGGGGATCAGCCCCAGCATTTT. It is translated as CARGPGDQPQHF. V usage is TRBV7-9 and J usage is TRBJ1-5; D may be TRBD1 (5 bases). This CDR3 contains 12 residues. Per germline, CDR1 SEHNR and CDR2 FQNEAQ (reference sequence). Trimming stripped 9 bases from V and 5 bases from J, with 11 bases between.